A single sample gave rise to the 30 T cell receptor beta chains below, sequenced in a study of blood T cells in healthy people across ages. PCR was performed a second time for about 6 to 12 cycles using a sample-barcoded 5' primer and a J-beta primer mix. TCRdb redid the calling of the 5' RACE reads with MiXCR, one entry per CDR3 protein. The repertoire holds fewer than 650,000 distinct CDR3 sequences, with around a quarter as singletons. This sample was shared with a second study, whose subject was T cells of mothers and their children.

The sequencing input was blood. Receptors were obtained from a boy under 10 years old in good health.

This clonotype has a handful of counts. J is TRBJ1-2 and V is TRBV29-1; 12 bases are a match to TRBD1. Per the germline V gene, CDR1 is SQVTM and CDR2 is ANQGSEA. There are 15 residues in the CDR3. Losses at the gene ends were 7 bases for V and 0 bases for J; bases not matched to a gene: 6. The chain's CDR3 is CSGGTGGTANYGYTF. CDR3 coding DNA: TGCAGCGGGGGGACAGGGGGCACAGCTAACTATGGCTACACCTTC. The full variable domain, rest sourced from reference TRBV29-1 and TRBJ1-2, is SAVISQKPSRDICQRGTSLTIQCQVDSQVTMMFWYRQQPGQSLTLIATANQGSEATYESGFVIDKFPISRPNLTFSTLTVSNMSPEDSSIYLCSGGTGGTANYGYTFGSGTRLTVV.

The chain couples TRBV5-1 to TRBJ2-7; 9 bases agree with TRBD1. V gave up 1 base and J gave up 1 base; unmatched junction bases: 12. CDR1 is SGHRS and CDR2 is YFSETQ in the germline V gene. CDR3 length: 18 residues. CDR3 protein: CASSLSYSTGTGSYEQYF. CDR3 in DNA: TGCGCCAGCAGCTTGTCCTACTCGACCGGGACAGGGTCCTACGAGCAGTACTTC. Full variable domain (missing parts from reference TRBV5-1 and TRBJ2-7): KAGVTQTPRYLIKTRGQQVTLSCSPISGHRSVSWYQQTPGQGLQFLFEYFSETQRNKGNFPGRFSGRQFSNSRSEMNVSTLELGDSALYLCASSLSYSTGTGSYEQYFGPGTRLTVT.

This clonotype was seen many times. The rearrangement links TRBV12-5 to TRBJ2-6; the D gene is possibly TRBD1 (6 bases). Trimming took off 2 bases at V and 0 bases at J, with 8 bases between the two ends. Per germline, CDR1 LGHNT and CDR2 FRNRAP. CDR3 length: 16 residues. This CDR3 reads CASGLNRVSGANVLTF. CDR3 nucleotides: TGTGCTAGTGGTTTGAACAGGGTCTCTGGGGCCAACGTCCTGACTTTC.

Only a few counts were recorded for this clonotype. The chain joins TRBV5-6 to TRBJ2-4, with D perhaps TRBD2 (6 bases). The CDR3 totals 12 residues. CDR1 and CDR2 from the germline V gene are SGHDT and YYEEEE. The V end lost 1 base, the J end lost 10 bases, and 9 bases lay between the germline ends. CDR3 sequence: CASSLISGIQYF. CDR3 coding DNA: TGTGCCAGCAGCTTGATAAGCGGGATTCAGTACTTC.

The sample holds a few counts of this clonotype. The chain combines TRBV27 with TRBJ2-1; D not resolved. Germline assignment: CDR1 MNHEY and CDR2 SMNVEV (reference sequence). CDR3 length equals 16 residues. V lost 5 bases to trimming and J lost 2 bases, with 16 bases between them. The CDR3 is CASSPIASKPYNEQFF. Written as DNA, the CDR3 is TGTGCCAGCAGTCCTATCGCCAGTAAGCCCTACAATGAGCAGTTCTTC.

This clonotype was found a few times. V gene TRBV7-9 combines with J gene TRBJ1-2, with 7 bases identical to TRBD1. Germline V lookup: CDR1 SEHNR, CDR2 FQNEAQ (reference sequence). The CDR3 spans 13 residues. V was pared by 8 bases and J by 3 bases, with 6 bases of the junction left unmatched. The CDR3 is CASAQGGDYGYTF. Written as DNA, the CDR3 is TGTGCCAGCGCCCAGGGGGGGGACTATGGCTACACCTTC.

This clonotype was detected only a few times. The chain is built from TRBV7-9 and TRBJ1-2; D ambiguous. CDR3 length equals 13 residues. V was pared by 2 bases and J by 8 bases, with 12 bases between. Germline CDR1 and CDR2: SEHNR and FQNEAQ (reference sequence). CDR3 nucleotides: TGTGCCAGCAGCTTAAGAAACTCCCGAGGCTACACCTTC. Residues: CASSLRNSRGYTF.

The chain is built from TRBV4-3 and TRBJ2-1; the D gene is possibly TRBD2 (6 bases). Germline V gene data show CDR1 as LGHNA and CDR2 as YSLEER. V shed 0 bases and J shed 4 bases, with 10 bases lying between them. This CDR3 comprises 15 residues. CDR3 amino acids: CASSQEVAVYNEQFF. As DNA, the CDR3 is TGCGCCAGCAGCCAAGAGGTAGCGGTATACAATGAGCAGTTCTTC.

This clonotype was recorded a few times. V usage is TRBV11-2 and J usage is TRBJ2-7; 10 bases are shared with TRBD2. The V gene's germline CDR1 is SGHAT and CDR2 FQNNGV. The CDR3 is 19 residues long. J gave up 2 bases and V 3 bases, and 16 bases lay outside the gene matches. The DNA of the CDR3 is TGTGCCAGCAGCTTCATAGCGGGGGGATATTCCAGACTTCCCTACGAGCAGTACTTC. Protein product: CASSFIAGGYSRLPYEQYF.

J is TRBJ2-5 and V is TRBV11-2; perhaps TRBD2 as D (6 bases). CDR1 and CDR2 (germline): SGHAT, FQNNGV. V lost 5 bases to trimming and J lost 2 bases, with 15 bases between them. This CDR3 spans 15 amino acids. CDR3 in DNA: TGTGCCAGCAGCCGCCGACCGGGAGATCAAGAGACCCAGTACTTC. It specifies CASSRRPGDQETQYF.

This clonotype was seen a few times. This chain connects TRBV12-3 or TRBV12-4 to TRBJ2-5, with 8 bases fitting TRBD1. This CDR3 spans 14 amino acids. The V and J ends lost 6 bases and 5 bases, in that order; junction bases with no gene match: 8. DNA of the CDR3: TGTGCCAGCAGACCAGGGGGCGACTGGGAGACCCAGTACTTC. It specifies CASRPGGDWETQYF.

This clonotype has more than one count but fewer than ten. Compared with germline, one end of the junction differs, possibly owing to a read error. The chain joins TRBV6-5 to TRBJ2-3, with 9 nucleotides matching TRBD1. The CDR3 loop spans 15 amino acids. Per the germline V gene, CDR1 is MNHEY and CDR2 is SVGAGI. In nucleotides, the CDR3 is TGTGCCAGCAGTTACTCGGACAGGGGCACGGATACGCAGTATTTT. Translating gives CASSYSDRGTDTQYF.

This clonotype was seen a handful of times. CDR3 region: CASSYSTGETYYEQYF. As DNA, the CDR3 is TGTGCCAGCAGTTACTCGACCGGGGAGACGTATTACGAGCAGTACTTC. The J gene is TRBJ2-1, the V gene TRBV6-5; maybe TRBD2 (5 bases). TRBJ2-7 explains the end of the DNA better; the J call may be wrong. The CDR3 covers 16 residues. The germline CDR1 and CDR2 sequences are MNHEY and SVGAGI.

The chain joins TRBV12-3 or TRBV12-4 to TRBJ1-1; a weak D match, TRBD1 (6 bases). V shed 5 bases and J shed 1 base, with 20 bases lying between them. This CDR3 comprises 17 residues. CDR3 bases: TGTGCCAGCAGTCCCGACAGGCCTGGGGTTTCGAACACTGAAGCTTTCTTT. As protein: CASSPDRPGVSNTEAFF.

The chain links TRBV10-3 to TRBJ1-4, with D tentatively TRBD1 (6 bases). CDR3 size: 18 residues. The V gene lost 3 bases and the J gene lost 0 bases, with 17 bases spanning the gap. CDR1 ENHRY and CDR2 SYGVKD come from the germline V gene. CDR3 region: CAISEGLGTPTTNEKLFF. The CDR3 nucleotides read TGTGCCATCAGTGAAGGGTTGGGGACACCGACAACTAATGAAAAACTGTTTTTT.

The V call is TRBV3-1, the J call TRBJ2-5, with 7 bases identical to TRBD2. The V segment lost 1 base and the J segment 6 bases; nucleotides outside the gene matches: 2. The CDR3 totals 13 residues. Looked up from germline, CDR1 is LGHDT and CDR2 is YNNKEL (reference sequence). In DNA form, the CDR3 reads TGTGCCAGCAGCCAAGTGGGGGGGAAGACCCAGTACTTC. Protein sequence: CASSQVGGKTQYF.

CDR3 bases: TGTGCCAGCAGTTCAGTAGCGGGAGGCTGGGAGCTGTTTTTT. Translation gives CASSSVAGGWELFF. The gene calls are TRBV12-3 or TRBV12-4 and TRBJ2-2; 10 bases are a match to TRBD2. V dropped 4 bases and J dropped 9; count of bases not matched to a gene: 5. This CDR3 has 14 residues.

This clonotype has more than one count but fewer than ten. V and J are TRBV12-3 or TRBV12-4 and TRBJ2-2; D tentatively reads TRBD1 or TRBD2 (5 bases each). The V end was cut by 6 bases, the J end by 4 bases, with 12 bases between. The CDR3 runs to 14 residues. CDR3 sequence: CASSRDPGTGELFF. The CDR3 nucleotides are TGTGCCAGCAGCCGGGACCCAGGCACCGGGGAGCTGTTTTTT.

The chain uses TRBV10-3 and TRBJ2-3; 14 positions match TRBD2. Germline lookup yields CDR1 ENHRY and CDR2 SYGVKD. The ends lost 6 bases at V and 3 bases at J; junction bases unmatched: 2. CDR3 length: 15 amino acids. The CDR3: CAISGTSGRTDTQYF. The CDR3 bases are TGTGCCATCAGCGGGACTAGCGGGAGAACAGATACGCAGTATTTT.

The chain uses TRBV9 and TRBJ2-3; 8 bases are shared with TRBD2. Germline CDR1 and CDR2: SGDLS and YYNGEE. The trim removed 0 bases at V and 1 base at J, leaving 7 bases unmatched. This CDR3 has 17 amino acids. The CDR3 DNA is TGTGCCAGCAGCGTAGATGAGCGGGGGCCCCGCACAGATACGCAGTATTTT. Protein product: CASSVDERGPRTDTQYF.

This clonotype was seen only a few times. This rearrangement joins TRBV5-6 to TRBJ2-5; TRBD2 matches at 13 bases. Per the germline V gene, CDR1 is SGHDT and CDR2 is YYEEEE. The junction had 4 bases not matched to a gene; V was cut back by 4 bases and J by 1 base. This CDR3 is built from 16 residues. CDR3 nucleotides: TGTGCCAGCAGCAGCGGGACTAGCGGGGTCCAAGAGACCCAGTACTTC. Its protein is CASSSGTSGVQETQYF.

A few counts support this clonotype. This chain joins TRBV9 and TRBJ2-5; TRBD2 matches at 16 bases. Gene TRBJ2-1 matches the end of the DNA better, so the J call may be wrong. The CDR3 totals 15 residues. Germline V gene data show CDR1 as SGDLS and CDR2 as YYNGEE. CDR3 sequence: CASSAGLAGGFEQFF. The CDR3 region has the DNA TGTGCCAGCAGCGCGGGACTAGCGGGGGGGTTTGAGCAGTTCTTC.

V gene TRBV10-3 combines with J gene TRBJ2-3, with D possibly being TRBD1 (5 bases). V lost 4 bases to trimming and J lost 3 bases, with 14 bases between them. The CDR3 extends over 15 amino acids. Germline CDR1 reads ENHRY; CDR2 reads SYGVKD. The CDR3: CAISGDSPPTDTQYF. In nucleotides, the CDR3 is TGTGCCATCAGTGGCGACAGCCCACCGACAGATACGCAGTATTTT.

This rearrangement joins TRBV4-3 to TRBJ2-1, with 7 bases that match TRBD2. The germline V gene has CDR1 LGHNA and CDR2 YSLEER. CDR3 length equals 17 residues. With 1 base clipped from V and 2 bases from J, the junction kept 8 bases outside the gene matches. CDR3 bases: TGCGCCAGCAGCCAAGGAGGGGCGGGGGAGGCCTACAATGAGCAGTTCTTC. As protein: CASSQGGAGEAYNEQFF.

The CDR3 sequence: CASSRVSRGTGELFF. CDR3 coding DNA: TGTGCCAGCAGCCGCGTTTCAAGGGGCACCGGGGAGCTGTTTTTT. The V and J genes are TRBV6-5 and TRBJ2-2, with D perhaps TRBD1 (5 bases). There are 15 residues in the CDR3. The germline gives CDR1 MNHEY, CDR2 SVGAGI. The V gene lost 6 bases and the J gene lost 4 bases, with 15 bases spanning the gap.

This clonotype was seen more than once but under ten times. CDR3: CSAAGHLAKNIQYF. CDR3 coding DNA: TGCAGCGCCGCCGGACATTTAGCCAAAAACATTCAGTACTTC. V usage is TRBV29-1 and J usage is TRBJ2-4; the D gene is possibly TRBD1 (5 bases). Trimming stripped 7 bases from V and 0 bases from J, with 13 bases between. The V gene's germline CDR1 is SQVTM and CDR2 ANQGSEA. This CDR3 is built from 14 residues.

This clonotype was seen a few times. The chain recombines TRBV25-1 with TRBJ1-2; D gene uncertain. Trimming took off 7 bases at V and 8 bases at J, with 17 bases between the two ends. The germline V gene encodes CDR1 MGHDK and CDR2 SYGVNS. This CDR3 is built from 13 residues. CDR3 DNA sequence: TGTGCCAGCACCTCATGGGGAGTAGGCGGCTACACCTTC. Encoded protein: CASTSWGVGGYTF.

This clonotype was counted a few times. The CDR3 region has the DNA TGTGCCAGCACCGAGACGGGCGGGGTTATGAACACTGAAGCTTTCTTT. As protein: CASTETGGVMNTEAFF. This rearrangement joins TRBV6-6 to TRBJ1-1; D unresolved. The CDR3 length is 16 residues. Trimming left V 7 bases short and J 0 bases short, with 18 bases between. Looked up from germline, CDR1 is MNHNY and CDR2 is SVGAGI (reference sequence).

The chain recombines TRBV7-2 with TRBJ1-2; D might be TRBD1 (6 bases). The ends were cut back, 4 bases at V and 10 bases at J, with 19 bases in the middle. The CDR3 has 14 residues. Germline-derived CDR1 and CDR2 are SGHTA and FQGNSA. CDR3 loop: CASSYQPGVEAYTF. The CDR3 region has the DNA TGTGCCAGCAGCTACCAACCAGGGGTAGAGGCCTACACCTTC.

In this sample, this clonotype turned up a few times. The V and J genes are TRBV11-2 and TRBJ2-7, with D possibly matching TRBD2 (6 bases). The CDR3 covers 16 residues. V dropped 1 base and J dropped 0 bases, with 13 bases sitting between them. Germline V gene sequence: CDR1 SGHAT, CDR2 FQNNGV. The CDR3 loop is CASSLATSLSSYEQYF. The CDR3 DNA reads TGTGCCAGCAGCTTAGCAACTAGCCTCAGCTCCTACGAGCAGTACTTC.